This T cell receptor (beta chain) was captured by sequencing in a study of blood T cell repertoires in COVID-19 (dated by TCRdb to about 2020). Turning to the overall study: Samples from collaborators originated in the United States, Italy and Spain and spanned both the acute and convalescent phases of COVID-19. The prospective study material was composed of cDNA or gDNA derived from T cells, B-cell-depleted T cells, or PBMCs. Deeply sampled blood TCRbeta repertoires from subjects exposed to, actively infected with, or recovered from COVID-19 were included in the dataset. The repertoires were released in a freely available public database meant as a resource for research on the immune response to SARS-CoV-2. Samples came from the ongoing ImmuneRACE study (first 160 participants) plus 1,254 subjects from 6 global collaborators. Sample metadata almost always included a de-identified subject ID, COVID-19 status, age in years and sex. Where HLA class I and class II types were available, the types were taken from metadata supplied by the sample provider, not from assay-based typing.

The germline V gene sets CDR1 to SNHLY and CDR2 to FYNNEI. The CDR3, from cysteine to phenylalanine, totals 14 residues. Just the 42-base CDR3 DNA is kept, in frame starting at base 1. The V and J ends are trimmed by 6 bases and 6 bases, leaving 14 bases between them. What the authors observed across the whole study: How much clinical and demographic metadata was included differed by source and by participant, and the metadata was provided uncurated.

TCRbeta CDR3 regions were amplified from genomic DNA by means of the immunoSEQ Assay, a bias-controlled multiplex PCR. As for the original processing: The number of nucleated cells in each sample was estimated from the amplification of reference gene primers within the assay. To quantify the absolute abundance of each unique TCRbeta CDR3 rearrangement, sequence reads were collapsed and filtered. For each sample, productive Simpson clonality was calculated as the square root of Simpson's diversity index over productive rearrangements. TCRdb carries this immuneACCESS record with in-frame sequences only. Its versions omit some clonotypes, under half of them owing to an unresolved V gene in the studies checked, with the rest unexplained. V and J calls and clone size are as listed in that table; D and trimming were resolved from the DNA. The sample table holds about 230,000 clones, of which over 70% were seen once. The top ten clonotypes cover 7.5% to 9% of the sample.

Notes on this clone: Its antigen remains undetermined. One base away there is no much larger clone; base qualities are not given.

Whole blood was collected in K2EDTA tubes by collaborating institutions according to the institutions' own protocols. For TCRbeta analysis, collaborator samples were shipped as frozen whole blood, as isolated PBMCs, or as DNA extracted from either sample type. The sample consisted of peripheral blood. Rearrangement joined TRBV2 to TRBJ1-4, and perhaps TRBD1 as D gene, on 5 matching bases. The receptor comes from an elderly woman with acute or convalescent COVID-19. CDR3 protein: CASRMTEDHEKLFF. The nucleotide sequence reads as follows: TGTGCCAGCAGGATGACAGAAGACCATGAAAAACTGTTTTTT.